The present T cell receptor (beta chain) was sequenced within a study of CD4+ T cells in melanoma (dated by TCRdb to the early 2020s). About the study as a whole: Neoantigen-specific CD4+ T cells in human melanoma were what the study investigated. The study at large found these results: The report described a correlation between neoantigen-specific CD4+ T cells and the function of CD8+ T cells, macrophages and B cells. Diverse differentiation states were reported to be shown by neoantigen-specific CD4+ T cells in melanoma.

A note on this clone: The target of this receptor is not known. No per-base quality is available; no much larger clone lies one base away.

Libraries were made using the immunoSEQ multiplex PCR assay. Here the immuneACCESS table is served through TCRdb, limited to in-frame sequences with V and J called. Missing clones are a known gap in these copies; in checked studies unresolved V genes cover under half, and the rest lacks a known reason. In all, the sample holds around 130,000 clones, and approximately 91% of those were seen once. Less than 2% of the sample lies in the top ten. CDR1 and CDR2, looked up from the germline V gene (reference sequence), are MNHEY and SMNVEV. V trim: 6 bases; J trim: 0 bases; unmatched bases: 13. Including the terminal cysteine and phenylalanine, the CDR3 comprises 19 residues. Only the CDR3 portion is preserved as DNA: 57 bases, with reading frame beginning at the first base. Donors were patients with melanoma.

This clonotype originated in a human donor with melanoma. This receptor chain uses TRBV27 and TRBJ1-6, with 8 bases matching TRBD1. The CDR3 protein sequence reads: CASSRTGTPTSSYNSPLHF. The bases are TGTGCCAGCAGCAGGACAGGGACACCAACTAGCTCCTATAATTCACCCCTCCACTTT.